This record looks at one T cell receptor (beta chain) sequence and its context. The data were taken from a study of control samples from healthy donors and cancer patients. Germline-derived CDR1 and CDR2 are MNHEY and SMNVEV (reference sequence). V lost 2 bases and J 5 bases, leaving 13 bases between the germline ends. The length of the CDR3 is 15 residues. Libraries were prepared by immunoSEQ multiplex PCR; TCRdb keeps only in-frame clonotypes and omits some of them. The sample lists about 98,000 clones, roughly 86% occurring once. The receptor's source is a man aged 60 to 75 in good health. Sequenced: blood. The rearrangement uses TRBV27 and TRBJ2-1, with unresolved D. The DNA for the CDR3 is TGTGCCAGCAGTTTAAAGTTAGCCCCCCACAATGAGCAGTTCTTC. As protein: CASSLKLAPHNEQFF.